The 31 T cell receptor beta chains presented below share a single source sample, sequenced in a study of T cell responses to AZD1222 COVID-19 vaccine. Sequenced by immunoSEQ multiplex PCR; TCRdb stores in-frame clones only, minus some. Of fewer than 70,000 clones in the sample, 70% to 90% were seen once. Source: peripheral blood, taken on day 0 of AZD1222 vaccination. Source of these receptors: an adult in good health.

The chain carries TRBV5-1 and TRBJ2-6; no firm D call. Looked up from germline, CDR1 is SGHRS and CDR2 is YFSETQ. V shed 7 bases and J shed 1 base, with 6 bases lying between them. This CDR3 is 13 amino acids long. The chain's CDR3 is CASWGSGANVLTF. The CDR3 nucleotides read TGCGCCAGCTGGGGTTCTGGGGCCAACGTCCTGACTTTC.

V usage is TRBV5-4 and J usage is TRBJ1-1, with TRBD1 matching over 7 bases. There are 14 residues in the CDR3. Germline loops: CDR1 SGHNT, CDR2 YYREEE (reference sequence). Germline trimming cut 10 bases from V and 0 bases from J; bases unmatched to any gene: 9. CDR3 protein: CAVSGTAMNTEAFF. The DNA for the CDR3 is TGTGCCGTTTCCGGGACAGCGATGAACACTGAAGCTTTCTTT. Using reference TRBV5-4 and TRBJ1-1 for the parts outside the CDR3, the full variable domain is ETGVTQSPTHLIKTRGQQVTLRCSSQSGHNTVSWYQQALGQGPQFIFQYYREEENGRGNFPPRFSGLQFPNYSSELNVNALELDDSALYLCAVSGTAMNTEAFFGQGTRLTVV.

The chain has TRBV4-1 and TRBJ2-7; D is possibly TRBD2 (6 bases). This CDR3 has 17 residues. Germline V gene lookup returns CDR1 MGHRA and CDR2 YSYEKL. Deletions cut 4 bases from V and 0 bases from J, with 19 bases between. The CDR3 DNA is TGCGCCAGCAGCCTCGGGCACGGCGGGGATCGCTCCTACGAGCAGTACTTC. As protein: CASSLGHGGDRSYEQYF.

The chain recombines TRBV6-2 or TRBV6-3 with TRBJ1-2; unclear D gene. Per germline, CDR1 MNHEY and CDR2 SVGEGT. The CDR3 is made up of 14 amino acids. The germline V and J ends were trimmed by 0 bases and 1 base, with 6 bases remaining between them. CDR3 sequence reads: CASSYSGVNYGYTF. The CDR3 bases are TGTGCCAGCAGTTACTCGGGAGTTAACTATGGCTACACCTTC.

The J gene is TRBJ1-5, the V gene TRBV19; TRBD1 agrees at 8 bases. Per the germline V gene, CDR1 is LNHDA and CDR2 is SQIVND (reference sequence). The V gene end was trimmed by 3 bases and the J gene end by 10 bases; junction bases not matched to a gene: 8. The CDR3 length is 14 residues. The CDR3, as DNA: TGTGCCAGTAGTATGACAGGGGCTCCCTTCCCCCAGCATTTT. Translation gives CASSMTGAPFPQHF.

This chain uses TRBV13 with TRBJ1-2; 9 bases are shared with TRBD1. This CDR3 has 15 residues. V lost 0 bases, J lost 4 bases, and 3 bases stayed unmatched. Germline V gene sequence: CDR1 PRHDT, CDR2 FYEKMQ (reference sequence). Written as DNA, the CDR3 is TGTGCCAGCAGCTTAGGACAGGGGGCAGGCTATGGCTACACCTTC. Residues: CASSLGQGAGYGYTF. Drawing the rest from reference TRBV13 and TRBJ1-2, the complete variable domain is AAGVIQSPRHLIKEKRETATLKCYPIPRHDTVYWYQQGPGQDPQFLISFYEKMQSDKGSIPDRFSAQQFSDYHSELNMSSLELGDSALYFCASSLGQGAGYGYTFGSGTRLTVV.

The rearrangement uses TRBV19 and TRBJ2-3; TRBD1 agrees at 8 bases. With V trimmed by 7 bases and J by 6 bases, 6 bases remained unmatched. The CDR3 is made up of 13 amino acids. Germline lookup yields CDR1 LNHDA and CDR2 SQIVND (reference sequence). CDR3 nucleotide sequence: TGTGCCAGTACCTACCAGGGGGCGGATACGCAGTATTTT. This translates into CASTYQGADTQYF. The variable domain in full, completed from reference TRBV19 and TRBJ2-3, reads DGGITQSPKYLFRKEGQNVTLSCEQNLNHDAMYWYRQDPGQGLRLIYYSQIVNDFQKGDIAEGYSVSREKKESFPLTVTSAQKNPTAFYLCASTYQGADTQYFGPGTRLTVL.

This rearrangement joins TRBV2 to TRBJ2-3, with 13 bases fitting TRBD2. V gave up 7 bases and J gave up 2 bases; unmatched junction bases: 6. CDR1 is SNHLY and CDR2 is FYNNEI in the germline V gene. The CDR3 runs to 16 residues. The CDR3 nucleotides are TGTGCCAGCAAACTAGCGGGGGGGCGGAACACAGATACGCAGTATTTT. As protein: CASKLAGGRNTDTQYF.

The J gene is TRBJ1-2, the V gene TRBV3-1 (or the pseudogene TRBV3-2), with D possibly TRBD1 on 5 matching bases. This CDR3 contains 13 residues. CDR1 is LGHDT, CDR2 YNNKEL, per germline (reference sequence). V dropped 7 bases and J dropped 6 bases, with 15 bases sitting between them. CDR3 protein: CASISGQGHGYTF. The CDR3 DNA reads TGTGCCAGCATCTCGGGGCAGGGCCATGGCTACACCTTC.

The CDR3 loop reads CASSGLQAVAKNIQYF. In DNA, the CDR3 is TGTGCCAGTAGCGGGCTACAGGCGGTAGCCAAAAACATTCAGTACTTC. The rearrangement joins TRBV19 to TRBJ2-4, with a possible D match to TRBD1 (5 bases). The CDR3 has 16 amino acids. Germline-derived CDR1 and CDR2 are LNHDA and SQIVND (reference sequence). V lost 6 bases and J lost 0, with 15 bases in between.

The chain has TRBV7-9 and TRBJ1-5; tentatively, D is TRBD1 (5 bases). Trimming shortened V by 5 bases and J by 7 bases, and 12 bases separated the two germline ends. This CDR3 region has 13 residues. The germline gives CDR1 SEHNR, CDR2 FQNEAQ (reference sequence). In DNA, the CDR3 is TGTGCCAGCAGCAAACAGGAAAACCAGCCCCAGCATTTT. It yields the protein CASSKQENQPQHF.

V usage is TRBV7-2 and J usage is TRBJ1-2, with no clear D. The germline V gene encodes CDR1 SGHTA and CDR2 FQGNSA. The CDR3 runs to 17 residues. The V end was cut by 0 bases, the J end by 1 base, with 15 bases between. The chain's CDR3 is CASSLALTGNRNYGYTF. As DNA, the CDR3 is TGTGCCAGCAGCTTAGCGCTAACCGGGAATCGTAACTATGGCTACACCTTC.

CDR3 residues: CASTLYAGANTGELFF. Here the CDR3 DNA reads TGTGCCAGCACCCTCTACGCGGGGGCGAACACCGGGGAGCTGTTTTTT. The chain links TRBV11-3 to TRBJ2-2, with 7 bases matching TRBD2. Germline CDR1 SGHNT, CDR2 YENEEA. The CDR3 spans 16 residues. V lost 7 bases, J lost 0 bases, and 8 bases stayed unmatched.

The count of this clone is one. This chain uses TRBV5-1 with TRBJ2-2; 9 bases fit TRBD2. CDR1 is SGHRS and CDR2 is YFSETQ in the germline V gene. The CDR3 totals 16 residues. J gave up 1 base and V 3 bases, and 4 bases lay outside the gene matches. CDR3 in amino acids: CASSSLTSGNTGELFF. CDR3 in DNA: TGCGCCAGCAGCTCCCTGACTAGCGGGAACACCGGGGAGCTGTTTTTT.

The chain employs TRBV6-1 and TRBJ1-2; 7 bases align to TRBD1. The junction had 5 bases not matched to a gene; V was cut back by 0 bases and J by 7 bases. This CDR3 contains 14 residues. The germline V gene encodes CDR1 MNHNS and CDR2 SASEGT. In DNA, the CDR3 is TGTGCCAGCAGTGAAGCGGACAGGACGACTGGCTACACCTTC. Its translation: CASSEADRTTGYTF.

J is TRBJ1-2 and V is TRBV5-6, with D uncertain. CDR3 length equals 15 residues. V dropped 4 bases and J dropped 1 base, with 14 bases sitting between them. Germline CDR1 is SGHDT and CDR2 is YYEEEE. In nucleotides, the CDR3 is TGTGCCAGCAGCCAACCAAGAAGGATTAACTATGGCTACACCTTC. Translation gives CASSQPRRINYGYTF.

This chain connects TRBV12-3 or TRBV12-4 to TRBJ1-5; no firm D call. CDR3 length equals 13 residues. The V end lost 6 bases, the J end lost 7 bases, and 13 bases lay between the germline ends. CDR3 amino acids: CASSLSYYQPQHF. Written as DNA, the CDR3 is TGTGCCAGCAGCCTAAGTTATTACCAGCCCCAGCATTTT.

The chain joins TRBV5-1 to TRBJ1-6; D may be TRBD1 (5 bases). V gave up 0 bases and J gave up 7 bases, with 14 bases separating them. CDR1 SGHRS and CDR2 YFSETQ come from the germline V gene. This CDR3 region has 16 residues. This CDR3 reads CASSLAAGLGNSPLHF. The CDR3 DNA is TGCGCCAGCAGCTTGGCCGCGGGGCTAGGGAATTCACCCCTCCACTTT.

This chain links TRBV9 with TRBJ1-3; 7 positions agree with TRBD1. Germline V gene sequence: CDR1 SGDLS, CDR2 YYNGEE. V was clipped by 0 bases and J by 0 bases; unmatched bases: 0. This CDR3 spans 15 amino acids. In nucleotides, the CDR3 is TGTGCCAGCAGCGTAGGACAGGGCTCTGGAAACACCATATATTTT. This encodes CASSVGQGSGNTIYF. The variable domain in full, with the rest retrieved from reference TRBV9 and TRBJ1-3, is DSGVTQTPKHLITATGQRVTLRCSPRSGDLSVYWYQQSLDQGLQFLIQYYNGEERAKGNILERFSAQQFPDLHSELNLSSLELGDSALYFCASSVGQGSGNTIYFGEGSWLTVV.

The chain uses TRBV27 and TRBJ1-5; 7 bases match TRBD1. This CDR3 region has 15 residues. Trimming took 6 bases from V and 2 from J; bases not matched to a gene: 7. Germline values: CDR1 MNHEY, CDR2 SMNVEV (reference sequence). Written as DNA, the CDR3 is TGTGCCAGCAGCCCGGGACAGCCGGGCAATCAGCCCCAGCATTTT. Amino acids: CASSPGQPGNQPQHF.

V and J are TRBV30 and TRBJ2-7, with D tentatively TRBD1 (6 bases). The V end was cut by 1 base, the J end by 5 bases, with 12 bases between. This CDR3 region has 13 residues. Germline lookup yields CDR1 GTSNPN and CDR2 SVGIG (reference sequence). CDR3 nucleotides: TGTGCCTGGAGTGGACAGGTATTCGACGAGCAGTACTTC. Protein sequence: CAWSGQVFDEQYF.

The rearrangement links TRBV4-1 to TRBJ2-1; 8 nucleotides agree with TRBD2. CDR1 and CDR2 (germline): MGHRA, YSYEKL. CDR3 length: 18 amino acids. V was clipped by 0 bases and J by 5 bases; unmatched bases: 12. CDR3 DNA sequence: TGCGCCAGCAGCCAAGATGAAACTAGCGCGGGGGGCCACAATGAGCAGTTCTTC. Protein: CASSQDETSAGGHNEQFF.

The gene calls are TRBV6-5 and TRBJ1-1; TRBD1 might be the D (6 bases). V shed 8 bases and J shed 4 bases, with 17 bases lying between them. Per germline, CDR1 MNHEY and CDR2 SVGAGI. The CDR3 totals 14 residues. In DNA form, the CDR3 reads TGTGCCAGCGGCGGGAGGGGGGCATTCACTGAAGCTTTCTTT. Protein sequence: CASGGRGAFTEAFF.

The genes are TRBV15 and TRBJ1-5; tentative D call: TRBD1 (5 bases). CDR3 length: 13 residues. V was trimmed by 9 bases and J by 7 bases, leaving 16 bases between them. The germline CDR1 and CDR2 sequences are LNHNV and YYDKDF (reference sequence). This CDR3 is CATGVGQGQPQHF. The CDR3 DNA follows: TGTGCCACGGGGGTGGGGCAAGGGCAGCCCCAGCATTTT.

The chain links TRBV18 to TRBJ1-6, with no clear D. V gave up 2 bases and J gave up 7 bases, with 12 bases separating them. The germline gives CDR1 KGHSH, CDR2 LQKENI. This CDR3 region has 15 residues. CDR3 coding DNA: TGTGCCAGCTCACCAGAAGTGCAGCACAATTCACCCCTCCACTTT. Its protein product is CASSPEVQHNSPLHF. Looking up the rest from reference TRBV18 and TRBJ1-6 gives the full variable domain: NAGVMQNPRHLVRRRGQEARLRCSPMKGHSHVYWYRQLPEEGLKFMVYLQKENIIDESGMPKERFSAEFPKEGPSILRIQQVVRGDSAAYFCASSPEVQHNSPLHFGNGTRLTVT.

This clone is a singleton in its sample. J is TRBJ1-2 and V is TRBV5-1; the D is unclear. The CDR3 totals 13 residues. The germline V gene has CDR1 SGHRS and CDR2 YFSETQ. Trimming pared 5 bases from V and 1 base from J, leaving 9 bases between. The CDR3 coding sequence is TGCGCCAGCAGACCGGACGATAACTATGGCTACACCTTC. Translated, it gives CASRPDDNYGYTF.

The CDR3 here is CASSRLVGGYTF. In nucleotides, the CDR3 is TGTGCCAGCAGCCGGTTGGTGGGAGGCTACACCTTC. This chain uses TRBV3-1 (or the pseudogene TRBV3-2) with TRBJ1-2; no clear D. The V end lost 4 bases, the J end lost 8 bases, and 11 bases lay between the germline ends. The germline CDR1 and CDR2 sequences are LGHDT and YNNKEL (reference sequence). This CDR3 has 12 amino acids.

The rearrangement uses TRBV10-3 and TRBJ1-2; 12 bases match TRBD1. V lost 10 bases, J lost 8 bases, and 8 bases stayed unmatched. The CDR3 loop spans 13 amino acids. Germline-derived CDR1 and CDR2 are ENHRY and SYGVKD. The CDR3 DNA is TGTGCCACCCACGGGACAGGGGGCAGGGGCTACACCTTC. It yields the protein CATHGTGGRGYTF.

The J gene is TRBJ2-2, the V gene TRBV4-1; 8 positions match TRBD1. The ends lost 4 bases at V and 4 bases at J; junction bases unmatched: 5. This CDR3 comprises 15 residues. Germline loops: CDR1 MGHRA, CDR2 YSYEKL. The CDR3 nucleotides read TGCGCCAGCAGCCGGACAGGGCTCGGCACCGGGGAGCTGTTTTTT. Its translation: CASSRTGLGTGELFF.

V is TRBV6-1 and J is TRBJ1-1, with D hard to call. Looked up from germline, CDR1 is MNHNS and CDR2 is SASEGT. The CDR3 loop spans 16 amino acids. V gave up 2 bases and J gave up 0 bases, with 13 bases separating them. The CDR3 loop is CASSESKRGLNTEAFF. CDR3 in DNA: TGTGCCAGCAGTGAAAGCAAGCGGGGTTTGAACACTGAAGCTTTCTTT.

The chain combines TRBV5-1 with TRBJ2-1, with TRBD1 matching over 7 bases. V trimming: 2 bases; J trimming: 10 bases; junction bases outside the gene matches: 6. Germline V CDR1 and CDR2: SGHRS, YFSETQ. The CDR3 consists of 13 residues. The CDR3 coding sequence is TGCGCCAGCAGCTTCAAGGGGGCTGAGGAGCAGTTCTTC. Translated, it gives CASSFKGAEEQFF. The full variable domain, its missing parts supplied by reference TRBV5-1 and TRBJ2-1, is KAGVTQTPRYLIKTRGQQVTLSCSPISGHRSVSWYQQTPGQGLQFLFEYFSETQRNKGNFPGRFSGRQFSNSRSEMNVSTLELGDSALYLCASSFKGAEEQFFGPGTRLTVL.